The T cell receptor (beta chain) described here comes from a study of cytomegalovirus exposure and HLA in healthy donors. Whole-study context: The roughly 110 validation repertoires were produced on the same platform as the 650 to 800 repertoires of the first cohort. This was reported in a later analysis.

Of note for this clone: The antigen is undetermined.

Whole-study results and caveats: Within the approximately 130 validation repertoires, first-cohort TCR clusters tended to co-occur, according to a later analysis. Through in vitro validation, three CMV-associated chains were shown to be specific for CMV antigens.

The CDR3 has 15 residues. Trimming removed 8 bases at V and 0 bases at J, with 11 bases between. Germline V gives CDR1 SEHNR, CDR2 FQNEAQ (reference sequence). Clones were read by immunoSEQ multiplex PCR, and TCRdb kept only the in-frame ones, dropping some. The sample has about 250,000 clones, roughly nine tenths seen once. The sample comprised PBMCs. The receptor comes from a man between 18 and 29 years old in good health and CMV-seropositive. The chain employs TRBV7-9 and TRBJ2-6; D uncertain. The CDR3 DNA is TGTGCCAGCTCCCTGTGGGGCTCTGGGGCCAACGTCCTGACTTTC. This encodes CASSLWGSGANVLTF.